The 28 T cell receptor beta chains below were found in one sample sequenced in a study of shared T cell receptors in the human thymus. TCRdb's table, derived via immunoSEQ multiplex PCR, lists solely in-frame clones and lacks some. This table has roughly 710,000 clones, 80% to 90% appearing once. These data also formed part of another study, on human thymus T cells.

The sequenced sample was thymocytes. All receptors derive from a girl under three years old with a congenital heart defect.

This chain links TRBV2 with TRBJ1-6; D not certain. Per the germline V gene, CDR1 is SNHLY and CDR2 is FYNNEI. V shed 5 bases and J shed 6 bases, with 5 bases lying between them. This CDR3 spans 12 amino acids. CDR3 nucleotides: TGTGCCAGCAGTCCCTTTAATTCACCCCTCCACTTT. Translating gives CASSPFNSPLHF.

CDR3 sequence reads: CSVEWDSLPNTGELFF. The CDR3 nucleotides are TGCAGCGTTGAGTGGGACAGCTTACCGAACACCGGGGAGCTGTTTTTT. The genes are TRBV29-1 and TRBJ2-2, with 7 bases fitting TRBD1. Germline CDR1 reads SQVTM; CDR2 reads ANQGSEA. Trimming took 3 bases from V and 0 from J; bases not matched to a gene: 7. The CDR3 is made up of 16 amino acids.

With respect to this clone: Other nucleotide sequences from this sample produce the same CDR3. CDR3 sequence (DNA): TGTGCCAGCAGCGTAGGGACAGGGAATTCACCCCTCCACTTT. This encodes CASSVGTGNSPLHF. The V and J genes are TRBV9 and TRBJ1-6, with 8 bases that match TRBD1. Germline V gives CDR1 SGDLS, CDR2 YYNGEE. With 0 bases clipped from V and 7 bases from J, the junction kept 0 bases outside the gene matches. The CDR3 totals 14 residues.

This sequence joins TRBV6-5 and TRBJ2-5; D unclear. The V end lost 2 bases, the J end lost 0 bases, and 10 bases lay between the germline ends. The CDR3 loop spans 15 amino acids. The V gene's germline CDR1 is MNHEY and CDR2 SVGAGI. CDR3 loop: CASSYRPSDQETQYF. The CDR3 nucleotides read TGTGCCAGCAGTTACCGTCCCTCCGACCAAGAGACCCAGTACTTC.

The chain has TRBV4-1 and TRBJ1-3; D perhaps matches TRBD1 (6 bases). V was shortened by 0 bases and J by 4 bases, with 13 bases between the two germline ends. This CDR3 is 16 amino acids long. Germline V gene data show CDR1 as MGHRA and CDR2 as YSYEKL. The chain's CDR3 is CASSQEQDRGGNTIYF. In nucleotides, the CDR3 is TGCGCCAGCAGCCAAGAACAGGACAGAGGGGGAAACACCATATATTTT.

The genes are TRBV30 and TRBJ1-5; D possibly corresponds to TRBD1 (6 bases). From germline, CDR1 is GTSNPN and CDR2 SVGIG (reference sequence). The V end lost 3 bases, the J end lost 0 bases, and 21 bases lay between the germline ends. This CDR3 has 18 residues. This CDR3 reads CAWSKPLQGRYSNQPQHF. DNA for the CDR3: TGTGCCTGGAGCAAACCGTTACAGGGCCGTTATAGCAATCAGCCCCAGCATTTT.

The V call is TRBV27, the J call TRBJ1-2; 8 nucleotides agree with TRBD1. The germline gives CDR1 MNHEY, CDR2 SMNVEV (reference sequence). V trimming: 0 bases; J trimming: 6 bases; junction bases outside the gene matches: 9. This CDR3 is built from 16 residues. The CDR3 reads CASSLSPHTGGDGYTF. The DNA of the CDR3 is TGTGCCAGCAGTTTATCTCCCCATACAGGGGGAGATGGCTACACCTTC.

The rearrangement links TRBV4-2 to TRBJ2-7, with D possibly matching TRBD1 (5 bases). Germline CDR1 is LGHNA and CDR2 is YNFKEQ. The CDR3 length is 15 residues. V was cut by 0 bases and J by 5 bases, with 14 bases left in between. The CDR3 DNA follows: TGTGCCAGCAGCCAAGAAGAGGTAGGGGTCGACGAGCAGTACTTC. Its translation: CASSQEEVGVDEQYF.

This chain uses TRBV23-1 with TRBJ1-1; D remains ambiguous. TRBV23-1 is an open reading frame, and its role is uncertain. The CDR3 is 12 residues long. V was cut by 2 bases and J by 4 bases, with 5 bases left in between. The CDR3 region is CASSQVATEAFF. CDR3 nucleotide sequence: TGCGCCAGCAGTCAAGTGGCCACTGAAGCTTTCTTT.

The rearrangement joins TRBV5-8 to TRBJ1-5; unclear D gene. Germline values: CDR1 SGHTS, CDR2 YDEGEE. Trimming stripped 1 base from V and 4 bases from J, with 18 bases between. The CDR3 is made up of 17 amino acids. The CDR3 protein is CASSLWKANVENQPQHF. DNA of the CDR3: TGTGCCAGCAGCTTGTGGAAGGCAAACGTGGAGAATCAGCCCCAGCATTTT.

The V and J genes are TRBV5-4 and TRBJ2-5; TRBD1 aligns across 7 bases. The DNA matches TRBJ2-7 better at its end, which makes the J call doubtful. From germline, CDR1 is SGHNT and CDR2 YYREEE (reference sequence). This CDR3 is built from 13 residues. The CDR3 loop is CASSLRGGNEQYF. Written as DNA, the CDR3 is TGTGCCAGCAGCTTGAGAGGGGGCAACGAGCAGTACTTC.

The V call is TRBV19, the J call TRBJ1-4; 7 bases are shared with TRBD1. The ends lost 2 bases at V and 0 bases at J; junction bases unmatched: 3. Germline assignment: CDR1 LNHDA and CDR2 SQIVND (reference sequence). This CDR3 has 16 residues. The CDR3 nucleotides are TGTGCCAGTAGTATACTAGGGGGCACAACTAATGAAAAACTGTTTTTT. It codes for CASSILGGTTNEKLFF.

The rearrangement joins TRBV5-1 to TRBJ2-3, with TRBD2 matching 12 bases. The junction had 4 bases not matched to a gene; V was cut back by 5 bases and J by 6 bases. CDR1 and CDR2 (germline): SGHRS, YFSETQ. The length of the CDR3 is 14 residues. CDR3 residues: CASSYGTSGDTQYF. The DNA for the CDR3 is TGCGCCAGCAGTTATGGGACTAGCGGGGATACGCAGTATTTT.

This clone was found a few times. The gene calls are TRBV6-5 and TRBJ1-6; maybe TRBD1 (5 bases). Trimming cost V 6 bases and J 8 bases, with 14 bases left between them. This CDR3 spans 14 amino acids. Germline V gene lookup returns CDR1 MNHEY and CDR2 SVGAGI. CDR3 amino acids: CASRTARWDSPLHF. Here the CDR3 DNA reads TGTGCCAGCAGGACAGCACGATGGGATTCACCCCTCCACTTT.

The rearrangement uses TRBV28 and TRBJ2-1, with D hard to call. The CDR3 totals 14 residues. Germline CDR1 and CDR2: MDHEN and SYDVKM. V lost 4 bases and J 0 bases, leaving 7 bases between the germline ends. The CDR3 DNA reads TGTGCCAGCAGTTATCGGAGCTCCTACAATGAGCAGTTCTTC. It translates to CASSYRSSYNEQFF.

The chain is built from TRBV28 and TRBJ2-1, with TRBD2 matching over 8 bases. V gave up 6 bases and J gave up 7 bases; unmatched junction bases: 23. The length of the CDR3 is 19 residues. The V gene's germline CDR1 is MDHEN and CDR2 SYDVKM. The CDR3 coding sequence is TGTGCCAGCAGCCCAACCGACCCCATCGGGGGGGCAGATCGGAATGAGCAGTTCTTC. This codes for CASSPTDPIGGADRNEQFF.

V gene TRBV9 combines with J gene TRBJ2-7; perhaps TRBD2 as D (5 bases). Germline loops: CDR1 SGDLS, CDR2 YYNGEE. The V and J ends lost 2 bases and 2 bases respectively, with 26 bases between them. The CDR3 consists of 19 residues. CDR3 coding DNA: TGTGCCAGCAGCGTCGCCCCCTTCTCTTCCGATGGGGAGCCCTACGAGCAGTACTTC. Amino acid sequence: CASSVAPFSSDGEPYEQYF.

This sequence joins TRBV7-2 and TRBJ1-1; 7 nucleotides agree with TRBD1. The germline CDR1 and CDR2 sequences are SGHTA and FQGNSA. The J segment lost 2 bases and the V segment lost 5 bases, leaving 14 bases of the junction unmatched. The CDR3 length is 17 residues. CDR3 nucleotides: TGTGCCAGCAGCAAAAGTGGCGGGACAGCTCCAAACACTGAAGCTTTCTTT. Translated: CASSKSGGTAPNTEAFF.

This chain joins TRBV27 and TRBJ2-7, with unresolved D. Per the germline V gene, CDR1 is MNHEY and CDR2 is SMNVEV (reference sequence). There are 13 residues in the CDR3. The germline V and J ends were trimmed by 4 bases and 0 bases, with 7 bases remaining between them. The DNA for the CDR3 is TGTGCCAGCAGTTATACGAGCTCCTACGAGCAGTACTTC. The encoded protein is CASSYTSSYEQYF.

This clone came up once. The chain couples TRBV4-3 to TRBJ1-6; D is perhaps TRBD1 (5 bases). Germline CDR1 is LGHNA and CDR2 is YSLEER. Trimming left V 2 bases short and J 5 bases short, with 19 bases between. CDR3 size: 18 residues. The CDR3 sequence: CASSQPFPGGWNNSPLHF. CDR3 DNA sequence: TGCGCCAGCAGCCAACCCTTTCCCGGGGGATGGAATAATTCACCCCTCCACTTT.

This chain links TRBV6-5 with TRBJ1-2; tentative D call: TRBD1 (5 bases). Between the trimmed V and J ends, which lost 8 bases and 2 bases, there was a span of 6 bases. The CDR3 length is 11 residues. CDR1 and CDR2 (germline): MNHEY, SVGAGI. CDR3 DNA: TGTGCCAGCGGGGGGAACTATGGCTACACCTTC. It translates to CASGGNYGYTF.

J is TRBJ1-1 and V is TRBV19; no definite D call. The CDR3 covers 14 residues. V dropped 10 bases and J dropped 1 base, with 16 bases sitting between them. Germline CDR1 reads LNHDA; CDR2 reads SQIVND (reference sequence). CDR3 residues: CATKSDAGNTEAFF. The CDR3 DNA follows: TGTGCCACAAAGTCCGACGCGGGGAACACTGAAGCTTTCTTT.

The chain has TRBV4-3 and TRBJ1-5; 9 nucleotides agree with TRBD1. The CDR3 extends over 19 amino acids. Looked up from germline, CDR1 is LGHNA and CDR2 is YSLEER. V shed 1 base and J 6 bases; nucleotides not matched to a gene: 16. The CDR3 region has the DNA TGCGCCAGCAGCCAAGGGGACAGGGAGGTCCCTAGACCCAGTCAGCCCCAGCATTTT. Protein product: CASSQGDREVPRPSQPQHF.

The genes are TRBV6-5 and TRBJ1-2; D remains ambiguous. Germline V gives CDR1 MNHEY, CDR2 SVGAGI. V was pared by 5 bases and J by 8 bases, with 15 bases between. The CDR3 runs to 13 residues. CDR3 region: CASSPTPFGGYTF. CDR3 nucleotide sequence: TGTGCCAGCAGTCCCACTCCATTCGGGGGCTACACCTTC.

The chain combines TRBV6-1 with TRBJ1-1; D is uncertain. The CDR3 is made up of 13 amino acids. Germline loops: CDR1 MNHNS, CDR2 SASEGT. V was trimmed by 3 bases and J by 0 bases, leaving 5 bases between them. CDR3 region: CASSEAMNTEAFF. CDR3 DNA: TGTGCCAGCAGTGAGGCCATGAACACTGAAGCTTTCTTT.

The rearrangement links TRBV27 to TRBJ2-7; no firm D call. CDR1 is MNHEY, CDR2 SMNVEV, per germline (reference sequence). The V and J ends lost 2 bases and 3 bases respectively, with 8 bases between them. The CDR3 extends over 13 amino acids. This CDR3 reads CASSLGYSYEQYF. The CDR3 DNA is TGTGCCAGCAGTTTAGGGTACAGCTACGAGCAGTACTTC.

This chain joins TRBV14 and TRBJ2-2; D possibly corresponds to TRBD1 (5 bases). The V end was cut by 0 bases, the J end by 6 bases, with 11 bases between. The V gene's germline CDR1 is SGHDN and CDR2 FVKESK. CDR3 length: 15 amino acids. DNA of the CDR3: TGTGCCAGCAGCCAAGATGGGGCTATGTCCGGGGAGCTGTTTTTT. It yields the protein CASSQDGAMSGELFF.

This clone was seen a handful of times. V gene TRBV7-9 combines with J gene TRBJ2-7, with a tentative D call TRBD1 (6 bases). Germline values: CDR1 SEHNR, CDR2 FQNEAQ (reference sequence). The CDR3 has 13 amino acids. Trimming took 5 bases from V and 2 from J, leaving 10 bases between them. CDR3 nucleotides: TGTGCCAGCAGCCGCTCAGGGGCCTACGAGCAGTACTTC. Its translation is CASSRSGAYEQYF.